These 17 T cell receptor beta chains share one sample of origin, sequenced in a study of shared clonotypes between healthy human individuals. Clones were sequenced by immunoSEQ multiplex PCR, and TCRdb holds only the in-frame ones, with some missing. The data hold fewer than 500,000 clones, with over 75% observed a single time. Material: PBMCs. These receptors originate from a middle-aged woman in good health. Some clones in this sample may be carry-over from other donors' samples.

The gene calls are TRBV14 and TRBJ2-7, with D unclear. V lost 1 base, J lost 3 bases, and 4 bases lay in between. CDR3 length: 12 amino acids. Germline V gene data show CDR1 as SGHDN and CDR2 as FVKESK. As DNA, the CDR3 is TGTGCCAGCAGCCAAGGGCACTACGAGCAGTACTTC. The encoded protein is CASSQGHYEQYF.

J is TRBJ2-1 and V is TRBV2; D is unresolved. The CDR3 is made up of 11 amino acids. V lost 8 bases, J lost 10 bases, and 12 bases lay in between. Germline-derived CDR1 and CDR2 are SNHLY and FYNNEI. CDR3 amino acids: CASSNGPEQFF. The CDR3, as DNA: TGTGCCAGCTCTAACGGACCCGAGCAGTTCTTC.

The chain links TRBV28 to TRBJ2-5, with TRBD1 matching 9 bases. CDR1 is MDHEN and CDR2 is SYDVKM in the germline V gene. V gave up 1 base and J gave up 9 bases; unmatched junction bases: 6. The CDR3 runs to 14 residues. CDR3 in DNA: TGTGCCAGCAGTTTATCTGGGACAGGGAGGGCCCAGTACTTC. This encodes CASSLSGTGRAQYF.

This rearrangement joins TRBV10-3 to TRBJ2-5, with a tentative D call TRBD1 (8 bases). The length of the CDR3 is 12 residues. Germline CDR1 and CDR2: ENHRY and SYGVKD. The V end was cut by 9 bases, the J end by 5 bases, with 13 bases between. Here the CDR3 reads CAISQGGETQYF. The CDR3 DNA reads TGTGCCATTTCACAGGGGGGGGAGACCCAGTACTTC.

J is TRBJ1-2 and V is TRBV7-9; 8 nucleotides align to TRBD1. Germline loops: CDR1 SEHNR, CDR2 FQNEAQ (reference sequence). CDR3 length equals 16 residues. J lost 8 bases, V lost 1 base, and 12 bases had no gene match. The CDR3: CASSLVGQGASRGYTF. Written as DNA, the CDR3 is TGTGCCAGCAGCTTAGTCGGGCAGGGGGCCAGTCGCGGCTACACCTTC. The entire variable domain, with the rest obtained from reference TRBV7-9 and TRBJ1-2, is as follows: DTGVSQNPRHKITKRGQNVTFRCDPISEHNRLYWYRQTLGQGPEFLTYFQNEAQLEKSRLLSDRFSAERPKGSFSTLEIQRTEQGDSAMYLCASSLVGQGASRGYTFGSGTRLTVV.

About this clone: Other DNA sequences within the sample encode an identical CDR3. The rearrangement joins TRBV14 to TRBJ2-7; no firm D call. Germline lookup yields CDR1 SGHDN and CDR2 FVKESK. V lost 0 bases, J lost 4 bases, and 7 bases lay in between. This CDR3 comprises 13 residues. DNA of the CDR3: TGTGCCAGCAGCCAAGATTTGGGTTACGAGCAGTACTTC. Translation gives CASSQDLGYEQYF.

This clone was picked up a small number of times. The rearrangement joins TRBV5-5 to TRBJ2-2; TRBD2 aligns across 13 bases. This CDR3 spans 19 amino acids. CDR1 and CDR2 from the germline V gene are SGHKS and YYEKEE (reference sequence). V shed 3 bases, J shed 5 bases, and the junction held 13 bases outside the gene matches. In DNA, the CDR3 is TGTGCCAGCAGCTCGCAGGGGCGGACTAGCGGGAGAGAGACCGGGGAGCTGTTTTTT. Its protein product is CASSSQGRTSGRETGELFF.

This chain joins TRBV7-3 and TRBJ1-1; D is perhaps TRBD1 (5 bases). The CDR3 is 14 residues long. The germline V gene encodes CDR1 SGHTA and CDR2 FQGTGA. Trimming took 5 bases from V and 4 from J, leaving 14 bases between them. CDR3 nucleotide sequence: TGTGCCAGCAGCCCCCATGGAAGGGGCACTGAAGCTTTCTTT. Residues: CASSPHGRGTEAFF.

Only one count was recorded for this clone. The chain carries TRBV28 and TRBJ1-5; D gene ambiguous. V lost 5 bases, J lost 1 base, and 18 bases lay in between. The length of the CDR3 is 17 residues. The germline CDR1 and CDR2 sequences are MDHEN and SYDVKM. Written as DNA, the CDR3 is TGTGCCAGCAGTCCCCCCACTGGGCAGCGGAGCAATCAGCCCCAGCATTTT. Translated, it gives CASSPPTGQRSNQPQHF.

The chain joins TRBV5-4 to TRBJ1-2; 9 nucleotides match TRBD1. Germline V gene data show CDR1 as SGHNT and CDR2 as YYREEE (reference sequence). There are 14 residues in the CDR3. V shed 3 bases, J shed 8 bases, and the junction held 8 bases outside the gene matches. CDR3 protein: CASSSPDRGAGYTF. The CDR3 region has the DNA TGTGCCAGCAGCTCTCCGGACAGGGGTGCCGGCTACACCTTC.

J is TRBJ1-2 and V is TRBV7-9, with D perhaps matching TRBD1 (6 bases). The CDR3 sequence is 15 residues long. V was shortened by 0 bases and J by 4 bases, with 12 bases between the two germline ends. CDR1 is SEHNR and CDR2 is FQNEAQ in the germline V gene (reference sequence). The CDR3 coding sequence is TGTGCCAGCAGCTTAGCGGGGGGGCATGGCTATGGCTACACCTTC. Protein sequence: CASSLAGGHGYGYTF.

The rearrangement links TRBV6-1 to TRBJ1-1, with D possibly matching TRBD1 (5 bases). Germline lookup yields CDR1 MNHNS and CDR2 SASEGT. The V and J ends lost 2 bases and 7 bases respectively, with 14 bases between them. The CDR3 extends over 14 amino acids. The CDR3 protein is CASSEIREGGEAFF. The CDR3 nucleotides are TGTGCCAGCAGTGAAATCAGGGAGGGTGGTGAAGCTTTCTTT.

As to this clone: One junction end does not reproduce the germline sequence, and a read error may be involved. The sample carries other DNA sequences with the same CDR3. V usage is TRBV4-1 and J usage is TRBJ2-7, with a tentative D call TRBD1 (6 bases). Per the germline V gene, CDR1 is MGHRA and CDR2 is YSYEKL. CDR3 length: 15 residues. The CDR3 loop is CASSQGQDSSYEQYF. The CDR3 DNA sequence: TGCGCCAGCAGCCAAGGACAGGACAGCTCCTACGAGCAGTACTTT.

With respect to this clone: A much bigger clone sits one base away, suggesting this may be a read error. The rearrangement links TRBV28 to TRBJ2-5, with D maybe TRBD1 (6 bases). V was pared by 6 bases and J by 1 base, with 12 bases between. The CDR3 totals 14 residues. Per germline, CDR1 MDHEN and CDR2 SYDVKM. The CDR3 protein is CASSRGQIQETQYF. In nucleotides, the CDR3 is TGTGCCAGCAGCCGAGGACAGATCCAAGAGACCCAGTACTTC.

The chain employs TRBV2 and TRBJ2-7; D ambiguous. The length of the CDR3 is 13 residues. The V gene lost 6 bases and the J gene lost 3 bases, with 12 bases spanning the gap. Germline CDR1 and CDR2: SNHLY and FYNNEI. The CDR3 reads CASRAQVFYEQYF. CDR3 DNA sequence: TGTGCCAGCAGGGCCCAGGTGTTCTACGAGCAGTACTTC.

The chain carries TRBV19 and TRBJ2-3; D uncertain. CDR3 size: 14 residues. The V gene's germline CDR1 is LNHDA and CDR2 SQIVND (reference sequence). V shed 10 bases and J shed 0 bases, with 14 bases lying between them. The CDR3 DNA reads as TGTGCCACCCAGGAGCTGACTAGCACAGATACGCAGTATTTT. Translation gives CATQELTSTDTQYF.

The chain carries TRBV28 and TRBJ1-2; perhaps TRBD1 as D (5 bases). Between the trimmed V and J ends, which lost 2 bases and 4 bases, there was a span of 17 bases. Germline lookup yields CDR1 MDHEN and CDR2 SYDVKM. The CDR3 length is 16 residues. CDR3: CASSLRGNKFGYGYTF. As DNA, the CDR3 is TGTGCCAGCAGTTTACGGGGCAACAAGTTCGGCTATGGCTACACCTTC.